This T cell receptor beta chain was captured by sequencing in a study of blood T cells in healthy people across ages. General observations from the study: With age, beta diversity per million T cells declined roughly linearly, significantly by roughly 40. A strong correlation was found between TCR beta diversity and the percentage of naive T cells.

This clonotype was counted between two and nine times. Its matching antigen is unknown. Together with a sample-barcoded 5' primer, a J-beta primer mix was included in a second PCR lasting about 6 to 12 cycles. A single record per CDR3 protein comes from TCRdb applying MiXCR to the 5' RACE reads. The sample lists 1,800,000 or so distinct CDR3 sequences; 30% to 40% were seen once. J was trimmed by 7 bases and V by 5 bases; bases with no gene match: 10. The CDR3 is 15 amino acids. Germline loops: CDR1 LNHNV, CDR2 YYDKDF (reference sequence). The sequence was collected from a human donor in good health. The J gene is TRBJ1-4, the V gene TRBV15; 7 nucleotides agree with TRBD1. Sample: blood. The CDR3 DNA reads TGTGCCACCAGCGGATCGACAGGGATGACTGAAAAACTGTTTTTT. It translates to CATSGSTGMTEKLFF. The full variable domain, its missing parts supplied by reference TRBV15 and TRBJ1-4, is DAMVIQNPRYQVTQFGKPVTLSCSQTLNHNVMYWYQQKSSQAPKLLFHYYDKDFNNEADTPDNFQSRRPNTSFCFLDIRSPGLGDTAMYLCATSGSTGMTEKLFFGSGTQLSVL.